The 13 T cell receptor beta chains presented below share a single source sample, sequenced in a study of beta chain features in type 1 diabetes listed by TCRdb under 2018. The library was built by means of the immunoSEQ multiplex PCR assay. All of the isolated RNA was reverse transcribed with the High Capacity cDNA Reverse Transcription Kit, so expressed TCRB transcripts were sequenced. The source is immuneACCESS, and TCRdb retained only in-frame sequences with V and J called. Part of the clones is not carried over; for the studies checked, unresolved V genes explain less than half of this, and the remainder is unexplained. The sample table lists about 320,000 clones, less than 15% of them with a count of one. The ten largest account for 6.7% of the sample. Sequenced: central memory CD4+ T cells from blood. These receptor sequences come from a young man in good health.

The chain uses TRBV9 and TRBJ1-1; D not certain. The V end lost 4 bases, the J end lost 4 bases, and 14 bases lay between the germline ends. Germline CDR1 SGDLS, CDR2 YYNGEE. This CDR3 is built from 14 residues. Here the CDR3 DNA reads TGTGCCAGCAGCCCCCCGGGCGGAAGCACTGAAGCTTTCTTT. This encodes CASSPPGGSTEAFF.

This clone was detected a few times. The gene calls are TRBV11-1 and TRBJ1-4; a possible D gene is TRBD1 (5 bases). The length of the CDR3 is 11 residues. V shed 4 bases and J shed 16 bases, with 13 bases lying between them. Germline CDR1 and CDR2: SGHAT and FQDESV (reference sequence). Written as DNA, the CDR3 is TGTGCCAGCAGCTCCGGGACGGCGGCGTTTTTT. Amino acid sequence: CASSSGTAAFF.

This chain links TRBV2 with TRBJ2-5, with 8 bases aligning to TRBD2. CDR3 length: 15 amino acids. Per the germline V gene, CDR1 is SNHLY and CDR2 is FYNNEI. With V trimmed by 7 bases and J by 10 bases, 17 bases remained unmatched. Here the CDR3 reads CASTEAGVRGLGQYF. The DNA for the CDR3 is TGTGCCAGCACCGAAGCGGGGGTGAGGGGGTTAGGCCAGTACTTC.

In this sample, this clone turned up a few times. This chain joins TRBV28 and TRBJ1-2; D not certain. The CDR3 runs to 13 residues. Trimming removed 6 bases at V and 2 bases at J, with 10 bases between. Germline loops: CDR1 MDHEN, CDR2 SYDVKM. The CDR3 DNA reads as TGTGCCAGCAGGGATCCGATAAACTATGGCTACACCTTC. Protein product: CASRDPINYGYTF.

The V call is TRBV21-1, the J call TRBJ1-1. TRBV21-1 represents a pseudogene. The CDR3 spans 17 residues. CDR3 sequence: CASSEKAEAVNETEAFF. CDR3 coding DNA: TGTGCCAGCAGCGAAAAAGCGGAGGCTGTAAATGAGACTGAAGCTTTCTTT.

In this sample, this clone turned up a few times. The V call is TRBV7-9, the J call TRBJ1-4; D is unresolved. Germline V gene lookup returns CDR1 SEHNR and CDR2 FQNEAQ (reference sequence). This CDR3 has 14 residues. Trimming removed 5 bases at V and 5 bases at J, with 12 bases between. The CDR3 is CASSDWSENEKLFF. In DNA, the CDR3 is TGTGCCAGCAGCGACTGGTCAGAAAATGAAAAACTGTTTTTT.

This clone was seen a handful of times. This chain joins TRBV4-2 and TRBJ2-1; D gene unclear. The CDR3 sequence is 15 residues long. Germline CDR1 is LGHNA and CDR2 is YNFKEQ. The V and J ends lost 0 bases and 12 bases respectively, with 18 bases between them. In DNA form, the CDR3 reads TGTGCCAGCAGCCAAGACCCTTCTAGGCAGTCGGGGCAGTTCTTC. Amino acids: CASSQDPSRQSGQFF.

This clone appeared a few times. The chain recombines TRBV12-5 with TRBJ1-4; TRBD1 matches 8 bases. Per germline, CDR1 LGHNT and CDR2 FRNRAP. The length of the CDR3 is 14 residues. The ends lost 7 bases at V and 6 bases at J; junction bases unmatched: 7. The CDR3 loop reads CASAPDRVDEKLFF. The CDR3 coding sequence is TGTGCTAGTGCTCCGGACAGGGTGGATGAAAAACTGTTTTTT.

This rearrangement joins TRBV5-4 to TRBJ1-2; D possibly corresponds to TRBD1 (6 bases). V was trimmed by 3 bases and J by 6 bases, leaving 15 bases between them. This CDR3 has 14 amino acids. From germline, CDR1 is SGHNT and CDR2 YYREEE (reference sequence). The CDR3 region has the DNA TGTGCCAGCAGCTCTCGGACAGTAGCCGATGGCTACACCTTC. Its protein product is CASSSRTVADGYTF.

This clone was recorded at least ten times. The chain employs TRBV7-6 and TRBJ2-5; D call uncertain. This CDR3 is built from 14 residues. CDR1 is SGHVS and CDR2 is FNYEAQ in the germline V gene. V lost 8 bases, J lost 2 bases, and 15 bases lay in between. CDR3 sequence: CASPQTGRQETQYF. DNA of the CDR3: TGTGCCAGCCCGCAAACCGGCCGACAAGAGACCCAGTACTTC.

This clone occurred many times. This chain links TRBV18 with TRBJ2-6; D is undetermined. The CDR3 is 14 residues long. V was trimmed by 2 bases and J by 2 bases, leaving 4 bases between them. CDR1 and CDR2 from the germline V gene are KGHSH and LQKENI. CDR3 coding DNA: TGTGCCAGCTCACCAATCCCTGGGGCCAACGTCCTGACTTTC. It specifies CASSPIPGANVLTF.

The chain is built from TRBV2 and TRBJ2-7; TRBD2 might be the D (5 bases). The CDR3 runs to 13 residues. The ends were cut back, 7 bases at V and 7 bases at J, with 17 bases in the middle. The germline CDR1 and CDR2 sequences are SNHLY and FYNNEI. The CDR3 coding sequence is TGTGCCAGCACAGGACTGCCATGGTTAGAGCAGTACTTC. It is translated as CASTGLPWLEQYF.

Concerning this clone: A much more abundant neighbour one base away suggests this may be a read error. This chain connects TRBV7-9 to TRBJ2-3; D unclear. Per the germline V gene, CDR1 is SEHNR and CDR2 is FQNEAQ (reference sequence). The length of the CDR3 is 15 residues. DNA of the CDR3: TGCGCCAGCAACCAAGAAGGGAAGAGCACAGATACGCAGTATTTT. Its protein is CASNQEGKSTDTQYF.